The 27 T cell receptor beta chains below come from one sample, sequenced in a study of CD8+CD57+ T cells in acquired aplastic anemia. Genomic DNA provided the template from which TCR beta VDJ and CDR3 profiles were obtained. TCRdb called the reads again in MiXCR, with one record for every CDR3 protein. The repertoire holds about 200,000 distinct CDR3 sequences, with approximately 35% as singletons. The sequenced material came from sorted CD4+, CD8+, or CD8+CD57+ T cells (not recorded which) from PBMCs. The receptors were sampled from a human donor in good health, serving as a control.

The J gene is TRBJ1-5, the V gene TRBV10-3; 7 bases agree with TRBD1. CDR1 and CDR2 from the germline V gene are ENHRY and SYGVKD. CDR3 size: 15 residues. The J segment lost 3 bases and the V segment lost 1 base, leaving 3 bases of the junction unmatched. The CDR3 sequence: CAISEFTGDNQPQHF. The CDR3 bases are TGTGCCATCAGTGAGTTTACAGGGGACAATCAGCCCCAGCATTTT.

The chain uses TRBV30 and TRBJ1-6; D remains unclear. The germline V and J ends were trimmed by 0 bases and 0 bases, with 12 bases remaining between them. The CDR3 sequence is 17 residues long. Looked up from germline, CDR1 is GTSNPN and CDR2 is SVGIG (reference sequence). This chain's CDR3 is CAWSVGRLSSYNSPLHF. The CDR3 DNA reads as TGTGCCTGGAGTGTCGGACGGCTGAGCTCCTATAATTCACCCCTCCACTTT. The complete variable domain, with remaining parts taken from reference TRBV30 and TRBJ1-6, reads SQTIHQWPATLVQPVGSPLSLECTVEGTSNPNLYWYRQAAGRGLQLLFYSVGIGQISSEVPQNLSASRPQDRQFILSSKKLLLSDSGFYLCAWSVGRLSSYNSPLHFGNGTRLTVT.

The chain carries TRBV7-2 and TRBJ1-1; 7 bases agree with TRBD1. Germline CDR1 and CDR2: SGHTA and FQGNSA. This CDR3 is built from 13 residues. Trimming at V came to 5 bases and at J to 4 bases, leaving 4 bases not matched to a gene. CDR3 DNA: TGTGCCAGCAGCCTAGAGGGGGCCACTGAAGCTTTCTTT. Its protein is CASSLEGATEAFF.

In regard to this clonotype: This may be a read error: a much more frequent sequence differs by one nucleotide. V gene TRBV19 combines with J gene TRBJ1-1; 11 bases map to TRBD1. Germline V gene lookup returns CDR1 LNHDA and CDR2 SQIVND (reference sequence). CDR3 size: 15 residues. V lost 5 bases, J lost 4 bases, and 6 bases stayed unmatched. The DNA of the CDR3 is TGTGCCAGTAGTGTTGGACAGGGGGCCATCACTGAAGCTTTCTTT. Translation: CASSVGQGAITEAFF.

The chain carries TRBV9 and TRBJ2-1; TRBD2 agrees at 8 bases. Germline CDR1 SGDLS, CDR2 YYNGEE. V lost 1 base and J lost 7; bases outside the gene matches: 16. The CDR3 loop spans 18 amino acids. The CDR3 reads CASSVFISTSGGRNEQFF. The CDR3 DNA follows: TGTGCCAGCAGCGTATTTATCTCCACCAGCGGCGGGAGGAATGAGCAGTTCTTC.

This clonotype was seen only a few times. The V and J genes are TRBV3-1 and TRBJ1-1; D is ambiguous. V gave up 1 base and J gave up 1 base, with 4 bases separating them. This CDR3 contains 13 residues. The germline gives CDR1 LGHDT, CDR2 YNNKEL (reference sequence). The CDR3 coding sequence is TGTGCCAGCAGCCAAGCAGGGAACACTGAAGCTTTCTTT. Its protein product is CASSQAGNTEAFF.

The table lists this clonotype with many counts. J is TRBJ2-3 and V is TRBV24-1; no clear D. This CDR3 has 13 amino acids. CDR1 is KGHDR and CDR2 is SFDVKD in the germline V gene. Trimming cost V 5 bases and J 4 bases, with 9 bases left between them. Here the CDR3 DNA reads TGTGCCACCAGTGTTTCGCTGTCAGATACGCAGTATTTT. As protein: CATSVSLSDTQYF.

In its sample, this clonotype was seen many times. The V gene is TRBV7-9, the J gene TRBJ1-6; 9 bases map to TRBD1. Germline V gene sequence: CDR1 SEHNR, CDR2 FQNEAQ (reference sequence). Trimming took 5 bases from V and 11 from J; bases not matched to a gene: 7. The length of the CDR3 is 14 residues. CDR3 sequence: CASSLGQGFAPLHF. As DNA, the CDR3 is TGTGCCAGCAGCCTGGGACAGGGCTTTGCACCCCTCCACTTT.

This rearrangement joins TRBV9 to TRBJ2-2; no clear D gene. The CDR3 sequence is 14 residues long. V was shortened by 4 bases and J by 3 bases, with 10 bases between the two germline ends. From germline, CDR1 is SGDLS and CDR2 YYNGEE. The CDR3: CASSRTGHTGELFF. The CDR3 bases are TGTGCCAGCAGCCGTACCGGCCACACCGGGGAGCTGTTTTTT. Together with reference TRBV9 and TRBJ2-2, the CDR3 gives the full variable domain: DSGVTQTPKHLITATGQRVTLRCSPRSGDLSVYWYQQSLDQGLQFLIQYYNGEERAKGNILERFSAQQFPDLHSELNLSSLELGDSALYFCASSRTGHTGELFFGEGSRLTVL.

The chain recombines TRBV18 with TRBJ1-3; D is uncertain. Per the germline V gene, CDR1 is KGHSH and CDR2 is LQKENI. V shed 3 bases and J shed 0 bases, with 9 bases lying between them. The CDR3 extends over 15 amino acids. The CDR3 DNA follows: TGTGCCAGCTCACCGGGAGGGTCCTCTGGAAACACCATATATTTT. Protein: CASSPGGSSGNTIYF.

A few counts support this clonotype. The rearrangement links TRBV2 to TRBJ2-1; 7 bases line up with TRBD2. CDR1 is SNHLY and CDR2 is FYNNEI in the germline V gene. V gave up 6 bases and J gave up 6 bases; unmatched junction bases: 17. This CDR3 comprises 17 residues. The CDR3 region is CASSQDGGGSQGNEQFF. Here the CDR3 DNA reads TGTGCCAGCAGCCAAGACGGAGGCGGGAGCCAGGGCAATGAGCAGTTCTTC.

This clonotype was detected ten times or more. The genes are TRBV19 and TRBJ2-2; D is ambiguous. The CDR3 covers 13 residues. The germline CDR1 and CDR2 sequences are LNHDA and SQIVND (reference sequence). Trimming left V 4 bases short and J 7 bases short, with 10 bases between. In DNA, the CDR3 is TGTGCCAGTAGTACCCAATCTGGCGGGGAGCTGTTTTTT. This encodes CASSTQSGGELFF. Using reference TRBV19 and TRBJ2-2 for the parts outside the CDR3, the full variable domain is DGGITQSPKYLFRKEGQNVTLSCEQNLNHDAMYWYRQDPGQGLRLIYYSQIVNDFQKGDIAEGYSVSREKKESFPLTVTSAQKNPTAFYLCASSTQSGGELFFGEGSRLTVL.

This clonotype was counted between two and nine times. CDR3 nucleotides: TGTGCCAGCAGCCAGCCCGGGACAGGTTCCTACGAGCAGTACTTC. As protein: CASSQPGTGSYEQYF. The chain couples TRBV3-1 to TRBJ2-7; 8 bases line up with TRBD1. Trimming removed 3 bases from V and 1 base from J; junction bases left unmatched: 5. The V gene's germline CDR1 is LGHDT and CDR2 YNNKEL (reference sequence). This CDR3 has 15 residues.

Concerning this clonotype itself: A single base separates this from a much larger clone, so it may be a read error. V and J are TRBV20-1 and TRBJ2-3; TRBD2 matches at 10 bases. The CDR3 totals 14 residues. Germline V gene sequence: CDR1 DFQATT, CDR2 SNEGSKA (reference sequence). CDR3 residues: CNAFGLAEADTQYF. CDR3 nucleotide sequence: TGCAATGCATTCGGACTAGCGGAGGCAGATACGCAGTATTTT.

In the case of this clonotype: The DNA is omitted, as the CDR3 cannot be located on it reliably, and the CDR3 follows TCRdb's listing. V is TRBV11-2 and J is TRBJ1-4; no DNA check was done on the table's D call, TRBD1. The CDR3 is made up of 19 amino acids, end residues included. Germline lookup yields CDR1 SGHAT and CDR2 FQNNGV. The CDR3 reads CASSFYICCPGQGGEKLFF.

V usage is TRBV25-1 and J usage is TRBJ1-2, with TRBD1 matching over 10 bases. The V gene end was trimmed by 4 bases and the J gene end by 6 bases; junction bases not matched to a gene: 5. CDR3 length: 14 residues. Germline V gene sequence: CDR1 MGHDK, CDR2 SYGVNS. The CDR3 nucleotides read TGTGCCAGCAGTGGAGGGACAGGGGTTCATGGCTACACCTTC. It encodes CASSGGTGVHGYTF.

This clonotype was counted at least ten times. This chain joins TRBV20-1 and TRBJ2-5; 12 nucleotides match TRBD2. The CDR3 runs 14 residues. Germline trimming cut 5 bases from V and 6 bases from J; bases unmatched to any gene: 7. Germline lookup yields CDR1 DFQATT and CDR2 SNEGSKA (reference sequence). The CDR3 is CSAVLAGGLKTQYF. CDR3 DNA: TGCAGTGCTGTACTAGCGGGAGGTTTGAAGACCCAGTACTTC.

This clonotype was found many times. The chain has TRBV24-1 and TRBJ2-3, with D perhaps TRBD1 (5 bases). This CDR3 comprises 15 residues. Germline lookup yields CDR1 KGHDR and CDR2 SFDVKD. Trimming shortened V by 3 bases and J by 1 base, and 10 bases separated the two germline ends. The CDR3 region has the DNA TGTGCCACCAGTGATCACGACAGCGGCACAGATACGCAGTATTTT. Residues: CATSDHDSGTDTQYF.

This clonotype was seen ten or more times. This chain connects TRBV2 to TRBJ2-3; 7 positions match TRBD2. The CDR3 loop spans 13 amino acids. Germline V CDR1 and CDR2: SNHLY, FYNNEI. V shed 8 bases and J 1 base; nucleotides not matched to a gene: 3. The CDR3 nucleotides read TGTGCCAGCTCCCGGGAGGGCACAGATACGCAGTATTTT. Translated: CASSREGTDTQYF.

The gene calls are TRBV11-2 and TRBJ2-3, with D perhaps given as TRBD1 or TRBD2 (5 bases each). There are 16 residues in the CDR3. Per germline, CDR1 SGHAT and CDR2 FQNNGV. With 3 bases removed from V and 4 bases from J, the gap between germline ends came to 17 bases. CDR3 in amino acids: CASSFPLEGYADTQYF. Here the CDR3 DNA reads TGTGCCAGCAGCTTCCCCCTCGAGGGGTACGCAGATACGCAGTATTTT.

The rearrangement uses TRBV15 and TRBJ2-7; tentative D call: TRBD1 (6 bases). This CDR3 spans 14 amino acids. CDR1 is LNHNV and CDR2 is YYDKDF in the germline V gene (reference sequence). Trimming pared 1 base from V and 5 bases from J, leaving 12 bases between. CDR3 loop: CATSRAGQPHEQYF. The CDR3 DNA follows: TGTGCCACCAGCAGAGCAGGACAGCCCCACGAGCAGTACTTC.

This clonotype was detected many times. The gene calls are TRBV6-1 and TRBJ2-7, with 7 positions matching TRBD1. The CDR3 contains 15 residues. Germline V gives CDR1 MNHNS, CDR2 SASEGT. Germline trimming cut 5 bases from V and 0 bases from J; bases unmatched to any gene: 7. The CDR3 loop is CASSQARDSSYEQYF. The CDR3 coding sequence is TGTGCCAGCAGTCAGGCACGGGACAGCTCCTACGAGCAGTACTTC.

This rearrangement joins TRBV12-3 or TRBV12-4 to TRBJ1-1; D ambiguous. The CDR3 has 14 amino acids. The V and J ends lost 3 bases and 0 bases respectively, with 8 bases between them. The CDR3 spells CASSFNAMNTEAFF. The CDR3, as DNA: TGTGCCAGCAGTTTCAACGCAATGAACACTGAAGCTTTCTTT.

Comment on this clonotype: The CDR3 does not close with the conserved phenylalanine or tryptophan, likely indicating a read error. V and J are TRBV20-1 and TRBJ2-2; D ambiguous. This CDR3 contains 12 residues. Germline V gene lookup returns CDR1 DFQATT and CDR2 SNEGSKA (reference sequence). V lost 3 bases, J lost 6 bases, and 8 bases lay in between. CDR3 in DNA: TGCAGTGCTAGTCGTGGATCCGGGGAGCTGTTTCTT. Translated: CSASRGSGELFL.

This clonotype was seen many times. This chain links TRBV5-1 with TRBJ2-5, with 7 positions matching TRBD2. V was clipped by 4 bases and J by 0 bases; unmatched bases: 6. CDR3 length: 15 amino acids. Germline V gene sequence: CDR1 SGHRS, CDR2 YFSETQ. Here the CDR3 reads CASSEIGTNQETQYF. Here the CDR3 DNA reads TGCGCCAGCAGCGAAATCGGGACTAACCAAGAGACCCAGTACTTC.

This clonotype was observed many times. The CDR3 DNA reads as TGTGCCAGCAGTTTAAGAGGAACTAATGAAAAACTGTTTTTT. This translates into CASSLRGTNEKLFF. The chain combines TRBV2 with TRBJ1-4; D remains ambiguous. This CDR3 is built from 14 residues. V lost 5 bases and J 1 base, leaving 8 bases between the germline ends. Germline V gives CDR1 SNHLY, CDR2 FYNNEI.

The chain uses TRBV6-1 and TRBJ2-7, with no clear D. The CDR3 has 15 residues. The V end lost 4 bases, the J end lost 1 base, and 14 bases lay between the germline ends. Germline CDR1 and CDR2: MNHNS and SASEGT. The chain's CDR3 is CASSASGSLSYEQYF. The CDR3 region has the DNA TGTGCCAGCAGTGCTAGTGGCTCCCTTTCCTACGAGCAGTACTTC.